The clone carrying this T cell receptor beta chain has ten or more counts. Its target is not known. This sample stems from a study of molecular identifiers for immune sequencing clone quantification. Study results and caveats: Amid fewer than 1.3 million naive cells, spiked Jurkat TCR RNA from one cell was reportedly still detectable.

TCRdb reanalysed the PCR reads using MiXCR and keeps one entry per CDR3 protein. Of hundreds of thousands of distinct CDR3 sequences in the sample, about 25% were seen once. Germline V gene data show CDR1 as SGHTA and CDR2 as FQGNSA. V was cut by 6 bases and J by 8 bases, with 20 bases left in between. The CDR3 runs 15 residues. The clonotype comes from a human donor in good health. Some libraries in this study had Jurkat cell RNA spiked in. Sequenced: naive CD8+ T cells from blood, with Jurkat cell RNA spiked in. The subset is: FACS-sorted CD8+CD4-CCR7+CD45RA+ naive T cells. The chain recombines TRBV7-2 with TRBJ2-4; D gene uncertain. In nucleotides, the CDR3 is TGTGCCAGCAGGTTAACCAGTATCGGTTTGGACATTCAGTACTTC. Protein sequence: CASRLTSIGLDIQYF.